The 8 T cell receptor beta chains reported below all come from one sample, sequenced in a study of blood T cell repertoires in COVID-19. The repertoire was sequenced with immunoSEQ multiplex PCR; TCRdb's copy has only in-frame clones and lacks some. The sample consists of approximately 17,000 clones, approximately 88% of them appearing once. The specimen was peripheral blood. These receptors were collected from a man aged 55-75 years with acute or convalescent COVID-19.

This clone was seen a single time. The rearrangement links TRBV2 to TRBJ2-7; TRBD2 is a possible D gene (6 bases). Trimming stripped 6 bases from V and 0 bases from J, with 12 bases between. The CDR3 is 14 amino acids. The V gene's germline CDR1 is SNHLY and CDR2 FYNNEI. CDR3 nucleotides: TGTGCCAGCAGCCCCGGGACTCTCTCCTACGAGCAGTACTTC. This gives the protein CASSPGTLSYEQYF.

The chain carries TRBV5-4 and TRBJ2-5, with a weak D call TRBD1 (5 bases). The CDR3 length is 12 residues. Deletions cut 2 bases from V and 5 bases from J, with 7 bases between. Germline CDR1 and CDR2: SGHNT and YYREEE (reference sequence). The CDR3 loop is CASSFHRETQYF. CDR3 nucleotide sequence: TGTGCCAGCAGCTTCCACAGGGAGACCCAGTACTTC.

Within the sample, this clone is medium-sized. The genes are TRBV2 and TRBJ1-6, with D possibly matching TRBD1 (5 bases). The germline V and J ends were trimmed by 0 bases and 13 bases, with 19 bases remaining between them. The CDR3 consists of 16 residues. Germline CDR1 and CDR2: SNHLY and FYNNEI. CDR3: CASSEAGGVGRWPLHF. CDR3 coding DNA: TGTGCCAGCAGTGAAGCGGGAGGGGTGGGTCGATGGCCCCTCCACTTT.

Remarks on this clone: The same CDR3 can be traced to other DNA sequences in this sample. This CDR3 reads CSVRGGTANTGELFF. CDR3 in DNA: TGCAGCGTTCGGGGGGGCACCGCGAACACCGGGGAGCTGTTTTTT. V and J are TRBV29-1 and TRBJ2-2; 8 nucleotides match TRBD2. In germline, CDR1 is SQVTM, CDR2 ANQGSEA. Trimming at V came to 5 bases and at J to 0 bases, leaving 5 bases not matched to a gene. The CDR3 covers 15 residues.

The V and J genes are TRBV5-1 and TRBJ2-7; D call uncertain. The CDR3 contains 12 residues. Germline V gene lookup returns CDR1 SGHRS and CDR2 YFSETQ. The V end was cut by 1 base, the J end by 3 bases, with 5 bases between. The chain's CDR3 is CASSLSGYEQYF. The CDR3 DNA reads TGCGCCAGCAGCTTGTCCGGCTACGAGCAGTACTTC.

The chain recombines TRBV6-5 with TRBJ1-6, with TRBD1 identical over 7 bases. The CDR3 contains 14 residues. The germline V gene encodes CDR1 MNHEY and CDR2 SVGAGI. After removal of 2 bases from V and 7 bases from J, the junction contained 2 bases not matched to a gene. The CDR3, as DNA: TGTGCCAGCAGTTACAACAGGGGAAATTCACCCCTCCACTTT. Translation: CASSYNRGNSPLHF.

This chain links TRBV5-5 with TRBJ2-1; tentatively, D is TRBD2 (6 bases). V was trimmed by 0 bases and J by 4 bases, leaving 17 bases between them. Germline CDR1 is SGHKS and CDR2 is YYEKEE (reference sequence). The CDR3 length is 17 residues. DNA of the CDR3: TGTGCCAGCAGCTTGGTGGTCGGGGTCGGACTATACAATGAGCAGTTCTTC. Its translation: CASSLVVGVGLYNEQFF.

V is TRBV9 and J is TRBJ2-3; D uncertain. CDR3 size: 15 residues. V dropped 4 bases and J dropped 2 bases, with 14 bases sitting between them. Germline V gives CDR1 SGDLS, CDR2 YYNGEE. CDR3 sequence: CASSPTTASTDTQYF. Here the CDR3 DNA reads TGTGCCAGCAGCCCCACAACCGCATCCACAGATACGCAGTATTTT. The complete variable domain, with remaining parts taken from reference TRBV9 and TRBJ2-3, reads DSGVTQTPKHLITATGQRVTLRCSPRSGDLSVYWYQQSLDQGLQFLIQYYNGEERAKGNILERFSAQQFPDLHSELNLSSLELGDSALYFCASSPTTASTDTQYFGPGTRLTVL.